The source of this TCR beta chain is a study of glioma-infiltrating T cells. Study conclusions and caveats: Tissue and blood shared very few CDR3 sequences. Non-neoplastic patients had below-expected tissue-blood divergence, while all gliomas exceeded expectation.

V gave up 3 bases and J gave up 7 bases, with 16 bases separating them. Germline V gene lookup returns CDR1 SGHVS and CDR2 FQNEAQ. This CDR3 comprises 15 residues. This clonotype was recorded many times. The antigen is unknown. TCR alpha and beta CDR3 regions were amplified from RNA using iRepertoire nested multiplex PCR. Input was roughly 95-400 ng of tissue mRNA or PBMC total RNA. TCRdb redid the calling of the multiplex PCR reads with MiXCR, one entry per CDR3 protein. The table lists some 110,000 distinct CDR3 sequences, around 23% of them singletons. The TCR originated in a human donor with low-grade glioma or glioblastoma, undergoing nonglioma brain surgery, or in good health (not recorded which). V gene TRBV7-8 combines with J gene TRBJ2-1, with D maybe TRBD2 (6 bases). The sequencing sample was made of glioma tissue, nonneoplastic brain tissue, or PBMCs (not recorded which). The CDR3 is CASSFAGTSGNEQFF. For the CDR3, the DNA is TGTGCCAGCAGCTTCGCGGGAACCTCAGGGAATGAGCAGTTCTTC.